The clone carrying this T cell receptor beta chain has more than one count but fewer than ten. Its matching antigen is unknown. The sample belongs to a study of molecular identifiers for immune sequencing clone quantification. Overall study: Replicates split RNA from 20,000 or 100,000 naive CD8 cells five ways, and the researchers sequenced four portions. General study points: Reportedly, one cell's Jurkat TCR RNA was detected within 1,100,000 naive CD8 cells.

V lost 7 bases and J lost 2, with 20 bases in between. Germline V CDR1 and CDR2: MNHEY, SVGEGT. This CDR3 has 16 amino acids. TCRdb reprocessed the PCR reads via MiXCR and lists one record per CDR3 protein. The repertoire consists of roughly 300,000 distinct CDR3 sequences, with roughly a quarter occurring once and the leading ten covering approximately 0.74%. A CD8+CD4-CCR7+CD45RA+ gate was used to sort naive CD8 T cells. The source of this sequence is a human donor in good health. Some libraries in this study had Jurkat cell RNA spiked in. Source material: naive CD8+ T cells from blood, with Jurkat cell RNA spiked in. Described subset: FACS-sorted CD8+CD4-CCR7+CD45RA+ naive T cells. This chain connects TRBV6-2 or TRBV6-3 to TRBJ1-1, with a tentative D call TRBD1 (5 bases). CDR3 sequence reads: CASTWGPGLYNTEAFF. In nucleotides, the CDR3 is TGTGCCAGCACTTGGGGCCCGGGACTGTATAACACTGAAGCTTTCTTT.